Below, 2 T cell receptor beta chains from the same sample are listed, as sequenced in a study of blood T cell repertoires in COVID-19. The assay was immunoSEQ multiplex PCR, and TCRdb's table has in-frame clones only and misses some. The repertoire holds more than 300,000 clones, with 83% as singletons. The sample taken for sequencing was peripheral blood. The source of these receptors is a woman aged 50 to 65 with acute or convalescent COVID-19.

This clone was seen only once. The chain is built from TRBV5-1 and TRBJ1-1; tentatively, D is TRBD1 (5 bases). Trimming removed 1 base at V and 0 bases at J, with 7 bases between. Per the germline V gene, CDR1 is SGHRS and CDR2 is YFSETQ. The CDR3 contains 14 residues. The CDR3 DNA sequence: TGCGCCAGCAGCTTGAGCAGGGTGAACACTGAAGCTTTCTTT. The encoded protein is CASSLSRVNTEAFF.

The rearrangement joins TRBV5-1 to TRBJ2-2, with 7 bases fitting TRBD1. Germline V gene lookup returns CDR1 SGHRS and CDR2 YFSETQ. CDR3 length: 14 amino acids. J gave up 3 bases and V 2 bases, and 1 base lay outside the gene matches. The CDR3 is CASSFTGDTGELFF. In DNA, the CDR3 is TGCGCCAGCAGCTTTACAGGGGACACCGGGGAGCTGTTTTTT. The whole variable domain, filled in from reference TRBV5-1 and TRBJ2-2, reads KAGVTQTPRYLIKTRGQQVTLSCSPISGHRSVSWYQQTPGQGLQFLFEYFSETQRNKGNFPGRFSGRQFSNSRSEMNVSTLELGDSALYLCASSFTGDTGELFFGEGSRLTVL.